Sequencing of this T cell receptor beta chain was carried out in a study of early T cells in non-severe SARS-CoV-2 infection. Whole-study findings and limits: The matching step, a VDJdb search, favored anti-spike CD8 responses and missed private and CD4 specificities.

About this clonotype itself: The antigen is unknown.

Attachment of unique molecular identifiers to individual cDNA molecules was performed. TCRdb fed the 5' RACE reads into MiXCR, producing one record per CDR3 protein. This sample has 60,000 to 90,000 distinct CDR3 sequences, with over 9% found just once. The specimen was whole blood. The sequence came from an adult who was a healthcare worker with PCR-confirmed SARS-CoV-2 infection or an uninfected control (not recorded which).

The CDR3 DNA follows: TGTGCCAGCAGTGTGGGGACAGACGGTGAAAAACTGTTTTTT. It encodes CASSVGTDGEKLFF. The rearrangement links TRBV2 to TRBJ1-4, with TRBD1 matching 7 bases. Germline lookup yields CDR1 SNHLY and CDR2 FYNNEI. J was trimmed by 7 bases and V by 4 bases; bases with no gene match: 6. The CDR3 totals 14 residues.